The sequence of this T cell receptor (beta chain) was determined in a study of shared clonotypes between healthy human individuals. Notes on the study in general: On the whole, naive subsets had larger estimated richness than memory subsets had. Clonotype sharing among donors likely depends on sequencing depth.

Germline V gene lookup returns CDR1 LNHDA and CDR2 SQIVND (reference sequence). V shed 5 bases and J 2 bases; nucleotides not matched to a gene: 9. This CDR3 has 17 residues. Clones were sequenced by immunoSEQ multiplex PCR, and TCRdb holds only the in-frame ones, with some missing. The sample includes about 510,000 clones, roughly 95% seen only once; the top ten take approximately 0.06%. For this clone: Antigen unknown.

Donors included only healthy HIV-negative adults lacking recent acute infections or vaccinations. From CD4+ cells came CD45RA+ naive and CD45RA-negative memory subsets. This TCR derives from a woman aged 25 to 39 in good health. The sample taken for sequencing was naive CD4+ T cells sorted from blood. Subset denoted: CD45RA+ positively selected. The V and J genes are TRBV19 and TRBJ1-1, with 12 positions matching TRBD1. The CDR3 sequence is CASSQRDRGLTNTEAFF. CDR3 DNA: TGTGCCAGTAGTCAAAGGGACAGGGGGCTCACTAACACTGAAGCTTTCTTT.